The TCR beta chain described here comes from a study of cytomegalovirus exposure and HLA in healthy donors. From the roughly 120-subject validation cohort, which was separate from the roughly 670-subject first cohort, the donors were drawn. Of note for this clone: Its antigen is undetermined.

Study-wide findings and caveats: Subsequent analysis showed first-cohort TCR clusters tending to co-occur in 120 validation repertoires. The classifier reportedly diagnosed cytomegalovirus status with high sensitivity and specificity. As confirmed in vitro, a few CMV-associated chains were specific for CMV antigens.

The repertoire was sequenced with immunoSEQ multiplex PCR; TCRdb's copy has only in-frame clones and lacks some. The sample has tens of thousands of clones; roughly 94% are singletons. Germline CDR1 is SGDLS and CDR2 is YYNGEE. The CDR3 loop spans 13 amino acids. Trimming stripped 4 bases from V and 5 bases from J, with 12 bases between. Sequenced: PBMCs. The sequence derives from a man between 18 and 35 years old in good health and CMV-seropositive. The chain uses TRBV9 and TRBJ1-1; D unresolved. Here the CDR3 reads CASSWEDWTEAFF. The DNA of the CDR3 is TGTGCCAGCAGCTGGGAGGATTGGACTGAAGCTTTCTTT.